This T cell receptor (beta chain) was retrieved from a study of cytomegalovirus exposure and HLA in healthy donors. Study-level information: In an early release, HLA-typed donors contributed tens of millions of unique TCR sequences. Regarding the study as a whole: Earlier findings revealed that most TCR beta V segments proved productive either about 87% or about 30% of the time. Near-uniform donor sequencing depth was presumed by presence/absence analyses. Equally common other TCR beta chains were less clonally expanded than HLA-associated ones, a later analysis found.

The PCR had 60 Vbeta and 13 Jbeta primers. Method: immunoSEQ multiplex PCR; TCRdb's copy keeps in-frame clones and lacks some. The sample has approximately 52,000 clones; the top ten hold 8.9%. V lost 7 bases and J lost 7, with 11 bases in between. Germline V CDR1 and CDR2: DFQATT, SNEGSKA (reference sequence). The CDR3 contains 11 residues. As to this clone: Its antigen is still unknown.

The sequencing input was PBMCs. The chain employs TRBV20-1 and TRBJ2-1; a possible D gene is TRBD1 (5 bases). The TCR comes from a man over 45 in good health and CMV-seropositive. The CDR3 DNA is TGCAGTGGCTGGGGCGGTAATGAGCAGTTCTTC. It yields the protein CSGWGGNEQFF.